This T cell receptor beta chain was recorded in a study of control samples from healthy donors and cancer patients. Measured with immunoSEQ multiplex PCR; TCRdb has only the in-frame clones, and not every one. The profile shows about 100,000 clones, just under 85% of them singletons. V was clipped by 2 bases and J by 5 bases, with 12 bases between them. This CDR3 is 14 amino acids long. Germline V gene sequence: CDR1 LNHDA, CDR2 SQIVND (reference sequence). The sequence was obtained from a man aged 18 to 35 in good health. Sequenced material: blood. V usage is TRBV19 and J usage is TRBJ2-5; D gene ambiguous. CDR3 sequence reads: CASSISGPRETQYF. In DNA, the CDR3 is TGTGCCAGTAGTATATCCGGGCCGAGGGAGACCCAGTACTTC.